This note documents a single T cell receptor (beta chain) sequence. Its specificity is unknown. V dropped 0 bases and J dropped 4 bases, with 13 bases sitting between them. CDR3 length equals 15 residues. CDR1 LGHNA and CDR2 YNFKEQ come from the germline V gene. These data belong to a study of cytomegalovirus exposure and HLA in healthy donors. Primers for the PCR totalled 60 Vbeta and 13 Jbeta. The assay was immunoSEQ multiplex PCR, and TCRdb's table has in-frame clones only and misses some. The data hold 50,000 to 65,000 clones, with around three quarters observed a single time. Points from the study as a whole: It was likely that a cluster of highly shared sequence variants was a sequencing artifact. Among TCR sequences, most were rare, though some public TCRs appeared in many donors. A later analysis reportedly found that, within productive TCRs, an Asian-associated ancestry cluster had fewer N-insertions than the mean observed across the roughly 670 donors.

The sequence came from a woman between 50 and 59 years old in good health and CMV-seropositive. The sequencing input was PBMCs. The V and J genes are TRBV4-2 and TRBJ2-7; possible D gene TRBD2, 6 bases. The CDR3 DNA sequence: TGTGCCAGCAGCCAAGAAGGAGGGAGCGGGTACGAGCAGTACTTC. Its translation is CASSQEGGSGYEQYF.